Following are 30 T cell receptor beta chains from one sample sequenced in a study of OX40 agonist ivuxolimab in advanced cancers. Using immunoSEQ multiplex PCR, the repertoire was profiled, and TCRdb retains in-frame clones only, with some absent. The sample yields 35,000 to 50,000 clones, approximately 89% seen once. Sequencing was performed on CD4+ or CD8+ T cells sorted from blood, taken in a trial of the OX40 agonist ivuxolimab. The origin of the receptors is an adult with an advanced solid tumor such as melanoma, head and neck, liver or kidney cancer.

The CDR3 region is CATSREGNSNQPQHF. CDR3 nucleotide sequence: TGTGCCACCAGCAGAGAAGGGAATAGCAATCAGCCCCAGCATTTT. The rearrangement joins TRBV15 to TRBJ1-5; D gene ambiguous. V was pared by 0 bases and J by 0 bases, with 6 bases between. Germline CDR1 and CDR2: LNHNV and YYDKDF (reference sequence). This CDR3 contains 15 residues. Full variable domain (missing parts from reference TRBV15 and TRBJ1-5): DAMVIQNPRYQVTQFGKPVTLSCSQTLNHNVMYWYQQKSSQAPKLLFHYYDKDFNNEADTPDNFQSRRPNTSFCFLDIRSPGLGDTAMYLCATSREGNSNQPQHFGDGTRLSIL.

The chain employs TRBV4-3 and TRBJ2-1; 11 positions agree with TRBD2. The junction had 3 bases not matched to a gene; V was cut back by 8 bases and J by 0 bases. Germline V gene sequence: CDR1 LGHNA, CDR2 YSLEER. The CDR3 extends over 15 amino acids. Here the CDR3 reads CASGTSGSSYNEQFF. In DNA form, the CDR3 reads TGCGCCAGCGGTACTAGCGGGAGCTCCTACAATGAGCAGTTCTTC.

V usage is TRBV9 and J usage is TRBJ2-2; 12 bases agree with TRBD2. The V gene's germline CDR1 is SGDLS and CDR2 YYNGEE. This CDR3 is built from 15 residues. Germline trimming cut 3 bases from V and 6 bases from J; bases unmatched to any gene: 3. For the CDR3, the DNA is TGTGCCAGCAGCGCTAGCGGGGGGGCTTCCGGGGAGCTGTTTTTT. Amino acids: CASSASGGASGELFF.

The chain employs TRBV13 and TRBJ1-2; tentative D call: TRBD1 (6 bases). CDR3 length: 14 residues. Deletions cut 5 bases from V and 8 bases from J, with 18 bases between. Germline V lookup: CDR1 PRHDT, CDR2 FYEKMQ (reference sequence). CDR3 DNA sequence: TGTGCCAGCAGCCCGGTAGCGGGGGGCGAGGGCTACACCTTC. Protein sequence: CASSPVAGGEGYTF.

This clone appeared once. The rearrangement joins TRBV4-2 to TRBJ2-3, with D unresolved. Germline V gene lookup returns CDR1 LGHNA and CDR2 YNFKEQ. This CDR3 has 14 residues. Trimming pared 0 bases from V and 2 bases from J, leaving 6 bases between. The DNA of the CDR3 is TGTGCCAGCAGCCAAGATCCCAACACAGATACGCAGTATTTT. This gives the protein CASSQDPNTDTQYF.

A few counts support this clone. The CDR3 bases are TGTGCCAGCAACGGGGGGGCCTTAGATGAGCAGTTCTTC. This encodes CASNGGALDEQFF. The V call is TRBV6-5, the J call TRBJ2-1; TRBD2 matches at 8 bases. The V gene's germline CDR1 is MNHEY and CDR2 SVGAGI. Losses at the gene ends were 7 bases for V and 8 bases for J; bases not matched to a gene: 7. The CDR3 runs 13 residues.

The rearrangement uses TRBV13 and TRBJ2-4; the D is unclear. CDR1 and CDR2 from the germline V gene are PRHDT and FYEKMQ (reference sequence). The CDR3 runs 11 residues. V lost 1 base, J lost 8 bases, and 3 bases lay in between. This CDR3 is CASSLEDIQYF. In nucleotides, the CDR3 is TGTGCCAGCAGCTTAGAGGACATTCAGTACTTC.

A single count supports this clone. This chain connects TRBV5-6 to TRBJ1-2, with a weak D call TRBD1 (6 bases). The CDR3 consists of 15 residues. The V gene's germline CDR1 is SGHDT and CDR2 YYEEEE. V gave up 0 bases and J gave up 0 bases, with 9 bases separating them. CDR3 loop: CASSLGQGPNYGYTF. The CDR3 DNA reads as TGTGCCAGCAGCTTGGGGCAGGGGCCTAACTATGGCTACACCTTC. Filled out from reference TRBV5-6 and TRBJ1-2, the complete variable domain reads DAGVTQSPTHLIKTRGQQVTLRCSPKSGHDTVSWYQQALGQGPQFIFQYYEEEERQRGNFPDRFSGHQFPNYSSELNVNALLLGDSALYLCASSLGQGPNYGYTFGSGTRLTVV.

The chain couples TRBV19 to TRBJ2-1; a possible D gene is TRBD2 (6 bases). Germline V gene data show CDR1 as LNHDA and CDR2 as SQIVND (reference sequence). The germline V and J ends were trimmed by 7 bases and 10 bases, with 11 bases remaining between them. The CDR3 runs 11 residues. This chain's CDR3 is CASNFGGEQFF. The CDR3 bases are TGTGCCAGTAATTTCGGGGGAGAGCAGTTCTTC.

The chain is built from TRBV29-1 and TRBJ1-3; D is unresolved. The CDR3 spans 14 residues. Germline V gene sequence: CDR1 SQVTM, CDR2 ANQGSEA. V was shortened by 2 bases and J by 2 bases, with 10 bases between the two germline ends. CDR3 in DNA: TGCAGCGTTGAAATAGGTTCAACTGGAAACACCATATATTTT. This sequence encodes CSVEIGSTGNTIYF.

This chain joins TRBV27 and TRBJ2-7; a possible D gene is TRBD2 (5 bases). This CDR3 is 12 amino acids long. The germline gives CDR1 MNHEY, CDR2 SMNVEV (reference sequence). The V end was cut by 3 bases, the J end by 3 bases, with 6 bases between. Here the CDR3 DNA reads TGTGCCAGCAGTTTCCGGGGCTACGAGCAGTACTTC. It specifies CASSFRGYEQYF.

This chain links TRBV5-1 with TRBJ2-7, with 11 bases fitting TRBD1. Germline CDR1 and CDR2: SGHRS and YFSETQ. This CDR3 region has 14 residues. J was trimmed by 6 bases and V by 4 bases; bases with no gene match: 6. The CDR3 DNA follows: TGCGCCAGCAGCCCGAGGACAGGGGGCCTCGAGCAGTACTTC. This translates into CASSPRTGGLEQYF.

CDR3 in amino acids: CASSYSSGGNTDTQYF. As DNA, the CDR3 is TGTGCCAGCAGTTACTCAAGCGGGGGGAACACAGATACGCAGTATTTT. The chain combines TRBV6-5 with TRBJ2-3, with TRBD2 matching over 9 bases. The junction had 3 bases not matched to a gene; V was cut back by 0 bases and J by 2 bases. The CDR3 is 16 residues long. Per germline, CDR1 MNHEY and CDR2 SVGAGI.

This chain links TRBV6-1 with TRBJ1-2; tentatively, D is TRBD1 (6 bases). The CDR3 sequence is 15 residues long. The germline V gene encodes CDR1 MNHNS and CDR2 SASEGT. Trimming shortened V by 2 bases and J by 4 bases, and 14 bases separated the two germline ends. This CDR3 is CASSELRGPAYGYTF. The CDR3 bases are TGTGCCAGCAGTGAACTACGGGGGCCTGCCTATGGCTACACCTTC.

The chain links TRBV2 to TRBJ1-5; possible D gene TRBD1, 5 bases. Germline loops: CDR1 SNHLY, CDR2 FYNNEI. Deletions cut 6 bases from V and 7 bases from J, with 25 bases between. CDR3 length equals 17 residues. CDR3 coding DNA: TGTGCCAGCAGAAACGCAATTCAGGGCGGGTCAAGCCAGCCCCAGCATTTT. Its translation: CASRNAIQGGSSQPQHF.

V is TRBV6-5 and J is TRBJ2-7, with no clear D. The germline V and J ends were trimmed by 0 bases and 5 bases, with 8 bases remaining between them. The CDR3 has 13 amino acids. CDR1 is MNHEY, CDR2 SVGAGI, per germline. CDR3 DNA: TGTGCCAGCAGTTACTCGACCGGACACGAGCAGTACTTC. Translating it yields CASSYSTGHEQYF.

V is TRBV6-1 and J is TRBJ2-1; 7 bases are shared with TRBD2. Germline loops: CDR1 MNHNS, CDR2 SASEGT. This CDR3 contains 12 residues. V dropped 8 bases and J dropped 5; count of bases not matched to a gene: 3. CDR3 DNA sequence: TGTGCCAGCGTTGCGGGAGACAATGAGCAGTTCTTC. As protein: CASVAGDNEQFF.

The chain joins TRBV7-9 to TRBJ1-5; maybe TRBD1 (6 bases). Trimming took off 2 bases at V and 1 base at J, with 12 bases between the two ends. Germline V gene sequence: CDR1 SEHNR, CDR2 FQNEAQ (reference sequence). There are 16 residues in the CDR3. The CDR3 protein is CASSLSGQLSNQPQHF. The CDR3 region has the DNA TGTGCCAGCAGCTTAAGTGGACAGCTGAGCAATCAGCCCCAGCATTTT.

CDR3: CASSAYRGGEQYF. Written as DNA, the CDR3 is TGTGCCAGCAGCGCTTACAGGGGAGGCGAGCAGTACTTC. The V and J genes are TRBV6-4 and TRBJ2-7, with D possibly matching TRBD1 (7 bases). From germline, CDR1 is MRHNA and CDR2 SNTAGT. There are 13 residues in the CDR3. Trimming took off 6 bases at V and 6 bases at J, with 15 bases between the two ends.

This chain's CDR3 is CASSFAGGGYGYTF. As DNA, the CDR3 is TGTGCCAGCAGCTTCGCTGGGGGTGGCTATGGCTACACCTTC. The chain links TRBV7-9 to TRBJ1-2; possible D gene TRBD1, 5 bases. The CDR3 is made up of 14 amino acids. The ends were cut back, 3 bases at V and 4 bases at J, with 12 bases in the middle. Germline V gives CDR1 SEHNR, CDR2 FQNEAQ (reference sequence).

This chain links TRBV9 with TRBJ2-1, with 7 bases fitting TRBD2. Trimming removed 0 bases from V and 5 bases from J; junction bases left unmatched: 2. The germline CDR1 and CDR2 sequences are SGDLS and YYNGEE. CDR3 length: 14 residues. The DNA for the CDR3 is TGTGCCAGCAGCGTAGGCGGGGGTAACAATGAGCAGTTCTTC. As protein: CASSVGGGNNEQFF.

V usage is TRBV4-3 and J usage is TRBJ2-1; D is undetermined. Germline V gene lookup returns CDR1 LGHNA and CDR2 YSLEER. V was trimmed by 1 base and J by 0 bases, leaving 10 bases between them. The CDR3 consists of 16 residues. In nucleotides, the CDR3 is TGCGCCAGCAGCCAAGCCCTCGTCACCTCCTACAATGAGCAGTTCTTC. It is translated as CASSQALVTSYNEQFF.

The rearrangement uses TRBV27 and TRBJ2-7, with 7 nucleotides matching TRBD2. The V gene end was trimmed by 3 bases and the J gene end by 0 bases; junction bases not matched to a gene: 2. The length of the CDR3 is 14 residues. Per germline, CDR1 MNHEY and CDR2 SMNVEV (reference sequence). The CDR3 DNA reads as TGTGCCAGCAGTTTCCAGCGGGGCTCCTACGAGCAGTACTTC. It is translated as CASSFQRGSYEQYF.

The J gene is TRBJ2-7, the V gene TRBV5-8; D is possibly TRBD1 (6 bases). The length of the CDR3 is 15 residues. Trimming removed 6 bases at V and 3 bases at J, with 19 bases between. The germline V gene encodes CDR1 SGHTS and CDR2 YDEGEE. CDR3 protein: CASTSRGGWNYEQYF. CDR3 coding DNA: TGTGCCAGCACCAGCCGAGGGGGTTGGAACTACGAGCAGTACTTC. The complete variable domain, with remaining parts taken from reference TRBV5-8 and TRBJ2-7, reads EAGVTQSPTHLIKTRGQQATLRCSPISGHTSVYWYQQALGLGLQFLLWYDEGEERNRGNFPPRFSGRQFPNYSSELNVNALELEDSALYLCASTSRGGWNYEQYFGPGTRLTVT.

The chain carries TRBV27 and TRBJ2-3; 12 bases match TRBD2. The junction had 4 bases not matched to a gene; V was cut back by 2 bases and J by 4 bases. This CDR3 comprises 16 residues. The germline V gene encodes CDR1 MNHEY and CDR2 SMNVEV (reference sequence). CDR3 in amino acids: CASSLPSGGAPDTQYF. The CDR3, as DNA: TGTGCCAGCAGTTTACCTAGCGGGGGGGCCCCAGATACGCAGTATTTT.

J is TRBJ1-3 and V is TRBV7-3; no definite D call. V lost 5 bases to trimming and J lost 2 bases, with 13 bases between them. The CDR3 is 15 residues long. Germline V gene lookup returns CDR1 SGHTA and CDR2 FQGTGA. The CDR3 region has the DNA TGTGCCAGCAGCCCATCTCCGGCGGCTGGAAACACCATATATTTT. It specifies CASSPSPAAGNTIYF.

V gene TRBV4-1 combines with J gene TRBJ1-5; TRBD1 matches 7 bases. The CDR3 is 15 amino acids. Looked up from germline, CDR1 is MGHRA and CDR2 is YSYEKL. With V trimmed by 4 bases and J by 6 bases, 9 bases remained unmatched. Here the CDR3 reads CASSPVTGAGQPQHF. CDR3 bases: TGCGCCAGCAGCCCCGTCACAGGGGCGGGTCAGCCCCAGCATTTT.

This sequence joins TRBV7-9 and TRBJ2-6; D uncertain. The V gene lost 1 base and the J gene lost 2 bases, with 3 bases spanning the gap. There are 14 residues in the CDR3. Germline-derived CDR1 and CDR2 are SEHNR and FQNEAQ (reference sequence). The CDR3 region has the DNA TGTGCCAGCAGCTTAGAGACTGGGGCCAACGTCCTGACTTTC. As protein: CASSLETGANVLTF.

This chain connects TRBV7-9 to TRBJ2-7; D is undetermined. Looked up from germline, CDR1 is SEHNR and CDR2 is FQNEAQ (reference sequence). V gave up 1 base and J gave up 2 bases, with 6 bases separating them. The CDR3 is 13 amino acids. The CDR3 region is CASSLGRPYEQYF. The CDR3 DNA reads as TGTGCCAGCAGCTTAGGGCGTCCCTACGAGCAGTACTTC.

The CDR3 reads CASSWTGSNTEAFF. The DNA of the CDR3 is TGTGCCAGCAGTTGGACAGGGTCGAACACTGAAGCTTTCTTT. The chain is built from TRBV6-5 and TRBJ1-1; 8 nucleotides line up with TRBD1. V was clipped by 4 bases and J by 1 base; unmatched bases: 2. Per germline, CDR1 MNHEY and CDR2 SVGAGI. The CDR3 runs to 14 residues.